Listed here are 23 T cell receptor beta chains from one sample, sequenced in a study of blood T cells in healthy people across ages. A second about 7 to 11 cycle PCR used barcoded and J-beta primers. TCRdb called the 5' RACE reads again in MiXCR, with one record for every CDR3 protein. The table has about 1,000,000 distinct CDR3 sequences, more than 40% seen once. Material: blood. All receptors come from a woman aged 60-75 years in good health.

This clonotype was counted a few times. J is TRBJ2-3 and V is TRBV4-1; D not certain. CDR1 is MGHRA and CDR2 is YSYEKL in the germline V gene. Trimming cost V 0 bases and J 3 bases, with 16 bases left between them. The CDR3 is made up of 17 amino acids. CDR3 DNA sequence: TGCGCCAGCAGCCAAGATGAAGGGTCTTTAGTAACAGATACGCAGTATTTT. As protein: CASSQDEGSLVTDTQYF.

The chain employs TRBV24-1 and TRBJ2-3, with TRBD2 matching over 7 bases. Germline V lookup: CDR1 KGHDR, CDR2 SFDVKD. The junction had 4 bases not matched to a gene; V was cut back by 12 bases and J by 2 bases. This CDR3 has 12 amino acids. CDR3: CAASGTTDTQYF. As DNA, the CDR3 is TGTGCCGCAAGCGGGACCACAGATACGCAGTATTTT.

This clonotype has only a few counts. The chain links TRBV20-1 to TRBJ2-7; tentatively, D is TRBD1 (5 bases). The CDR3 is made up of 14 amino acids. Trimming took off 0 bases at V and 0 bases at J, with 9 bases between the two ends. Looked up from germline, CDR1 is DFQATT and CDR2 is SNEGSKA (reference sequence). In DNA, the CDR3 is TGCAGTGCTAGAGATTATGACAGCTCCTACGAGCAGTACTTC. It yields the protein CSARDYDSSYEQYF.

This clonotype was counted only a few times. The chain has TRBV3-1 and TRBJ2-7; TRBD1 matches at 8 bases. Germline CDR1 and CDR2: LGHDT and YNNKEL (reference sequence). After removal of 2 bases from V and 7 bases from J, the junction contained 4 bases not matched to a gene. This CDR3 has 13 amino acids. The CDR3 sequence is CASSQRQGREQYF. In nucleotides, the CDR3 is TGTGCCAGCAGCCAAAGACAGGGGAGAGAGCAGTACTTC.

The chain links TRBV18 to TRBJ2-2; D may be TRBD1 or TRBD2 (6 bases each). V shed 3 bases and J shed 1 base, with 12 bases lying between them. The CDR3 has 16 amino acids. The V gene's germline CDR1 is KGHSH and CDR2 LQKENI. In DNA, the CDR3 is TGTGCCAGCTCACCCCTTAGGGGGGTGAACACCGGGGAGCTGTTTTTT. Amino acid sequence: CASSPLRGVNTGELFF.

The V gene is TRBV9, the J gene TRBJ2-7; possible D gene TRBD1, 6 bases. Germline CDR1 SGDLS, CDR2 YYNGEE. The CDR3 spans 14 residues. V was cut by 4 bases and J by 4 bases, with 15 bases left in between. The CDR3 nucleotides are TGTGCCAGCAGCACCAGGGGTTTTGGGTACGAGCAGTACTTC. Translation gives CASSTRGFGYEQYF.

V usage is TRBV4-1 and J usage is TRBJ2-7; D gene ambiguous. The CDR3 spans 14 residues. V dropped 4 bases and J dropped 4 bases, with 14 bases sitting between them. Germline V gene lookup returns CDR1 MGHRA and CDR2 YSYEKL. This CDR3 reads CASSRPGVGYEQYF. CDR3 nucleotides: TGCGCCAGCAGCCGACCTGGGGTGGGATACGAGCAGTACTTC.

The chain joins TRBV3-1 to TRBJ2-1; D unresolved. This CDR3 contains 14 residues. Germline CDR1 and CDR2: LGHDT and YNNKEL (reference sequence). Trimming took off 0 bases at V and 5 bases at J, with 8 bases between the two ends. In DNA form, the CDR3 reads TGTGCCAGCAGCCAAGATATACTTAACAATGAGCAGTTCTTC. This encodes CASSQDILNNEQFF.

The rearrangement links TRBV20-1 to TRBJ2-1; possible D gene TRBD1, 5 bases. The CDR3 totals 10 residues. Per the germline V gene, CDR1 is DFQATT and CDR2 is SNEGSKA (reference sequence). The CDR3 DNA reads as TGCAGCGCAGGTAGGGGAGAGCAGTTCTTC. Protein sequence: CSAGRGEQFF.

This sequence joins TRBV10-3 and TRBJ1-2; the D is unclear. Germline V gene lookup returns CDR1 ENHRY and CDR2 SYGVKD. CDR3 length: 15 amino acids. The ends were cut back, 3 bases at V and 4 bases at J, with 15 bases in the middle. The CDR3 loop is CAISDFFGPSYGYTF. Here the CDR3 DNA reads TGTGCCATCAGTGATTTTTTCGGACCTTCCTATGGCTACACCTTC.

The chain carries TRBV6-1 and TRBJ2-7; 13 bases are shared with TRBD2. Germline CDR1 MNHNS, CDR2 SASEGT. This CDR3 contains 18 residues. The junction had 18 bases not matched to a gene; V was cut back by 6 bases and J by 7 bases. CDR3 sequence reads: CASSRLTSGGWAWKEQYF. CDR3 DNA sequence: TGTGCCAGCAGCCGACTGACTAGCGGGGGGTGGGCCTGGAAGGAGCAGTACTTC.

V gene TRBV6-6 combines with J gene TRBJ2-1; 11 positions match TRBD1. The germline V gene has CDR1 MNHNY and CDR2 SVGAGI (reference sequence). The CDR3 length is 14 residues. Trimming took 5 bases from V and 9 from J; bases not matched to a gene: 6. In nucleotides, the CDR3 is TGTGCCAGCAGTCGGACAGGGGGCGTCGGTGAGCAGTTCTTC. It specifies CASSRTGGVGEQFF.

This rearrangement joins TRBV29-1 to TRBJ1-2; possibly TRBD1 for D (5 bases). Per germline, CDR1 SQVTM and CDR2 ANQGSEA. The V gene lost 6 bases and the J gene lost 13 bases, with 18 bases spanning the gap. The CDR3 is 11 residues long. CDR3 DNA: TGCAGCGTCCACGGTCGGGGGGACTGCACCTTC. The encoded protein is CSVHGRGDCTF. The whole variable domain, remainder taken from reference TRBV29-1 and TRBJ1-2, is SAVISQKPSRDICQRGTSLTIQCQVDSQVTMMFWYRQQPGQSLTLIATANQGSEATYESGFVIDKFPISRPNLTFSTLTVSNMSPEDSSIYLCSVHGRGDCTFGSGTRLTVV.

The V call is TRBV5-1, the J call TRBJ1-1, with D hard to call. Trimming left V 4 bases short and J 3 bases short, with 13 bases between. Germline CDR1 SGHRS, CDR2 YFSETQ. CDR3 length equals 14 residues. The CDR3 is CASSLGNGDTEAFF. Written as DNA, the CDR3 is TGCGCCAGCAGCCTAGGTAACGGGGACACTGAAGCTTTCTTT.

The rearrangement uses TRBV11-2 and TRBJ2-1; D uncertain. Germline CDR1 reads SGHAT; CDR2 reads FQNNGV. With 0 bases removed from V and 9 bases from J, the gap between germline ends came to 15 bases. This CDR3 region has 15 residues. The CDR3 reads CASSLDRVLSSEQFF. The CDR3 DNA reads as TGTGCCAGCAGCTTAGATCGGGTCCTAAGTAGTGAGCAGTTCTTC.

The rearrangement uses TRBV28 and TRBJ2-1; no definite D call. The CDR3 runs to 17 residues. Trimming took 1 base from V and 2 from J, leaving 15 bases between them. Per germline, CDR1 MDHEN and CDR2 SYDVKM. The CDR3 is CASSLLLRQAAYNEQFF. Here the CDR3 DNA reads TGTGCCAGCAGTTTATTGTTACGGCAGGCTGCCTACAATGAGCAGTTCTTC.

In this sample, this clonotype turned up a few times. The chain has TRBV7-9 and TRBJ2-5, with TRBD2 matching over 7 bases. The CDR3 sequence is 12 residues long. The V gene end was trimmed by 4 bases and the J gene end by 7 bases; junction bases not matched to a gene: 3. From germline, CDR1 is SEHNR and CDR2 FQNEAQ (reference sequence). As DNA, the CDR3 is TGTGCCAGCAGCTCCTGGGAGGGGACCCAGTACTTC. Its translation: CASSSWEGTQYF.

This clonotype was seen just once. The rearrangement joins TRBV28 to TRBJ2-1; 8 nucleotides align to TRBD2. CDR1 is MDHEN, CDR2 SYDVKM, per germline. J was trimmed by 9 bases and V by 2 bases; bases with no gene match: 6. CDR3 size: 14 residues. DNA for the CDR3: TGTGCCAGCAGTTTAAGCGGGAGTCTGCGTGAGCAGTTCTTC. Protein: CASSLSGSLREQFF.

At least ten counts were recorded for this clonotype. The chain joins TRBV2 to TRBJ1-2; D is unresolved. The CDR3 is made up of 11 amino acids. V lost 5 bases to trimming and J lost 4 bases, with 5 bases between them. From germline, CDR1 is SNHLY and CDR2 FYNNEI. Here the CDR3 reads CASSSSYGYTF. CDR3 DNA: TGTGCCAGCAGTTCAAGCTATGGCTACACCTTC. Filled out from reference TRBV2 and TRBJ1-2, the complete variable domain reads EPEVTQTPSHQVTQMGQEVILRCVPISNHLYFYWYRQILGQKVEFLVSFYNNEISEKSEIFDDQFSVERPDGSNFTLKIRSTKLEDSAMYFCASSSSYGYTFGSGTRLTVV.

V gene TRBV12-3 or TRBV12-4 combines with J gene TRBJ1-5; no clear D. This CDR3 is built from 12 residues. Trimming pared 6 bases from V and 8 bases from J, leaving 11 bases between. DNA of the CDR3: TGTGCCAGCAGCAATCGAGGTGAGCCCCAGCATTTT. It encodes CASSNRGEPQHF.

For the CDR3, the DNA is TGTGCCAGCAGCCGAACAGGGGGCGGTAACTATGGCTACACCTTC. It translates to CASSRTGGGNYGYTF. The gene calls are TRBV3-1 and TRBJ1-2, with 9 bases matching TRBD1. CDR1 and CDR2 from the germline V gene are LGHDT and YNNKEL (reference sequence). V gave up 4 bases and J gave up 1 base; unmatched junction bases: 4. The CDR3 is made up of 15 amino acids.

The chain combines TRBV9 with TRBJ2-1; D is possibly TRBD2 (6 bases). The CDR3 consists of 15 residues. Trimming stripped 4 bases from V and 7 bases from J, with 18 bases between. Germline lookup yields CDR1 SGDLS and CDR2 YYNGEE. The CDR3 DNA reads as TGTGCCAGCAGCCCCCCTCGGGACTCCCGGAATGAGCAGTTCTTC. Protein product: CASSPPRDSRNEQFF.

The rearrangement uses TRBV6-1 and TRBJ2-1, with D tentatively TRBD1 or TRBD2 (5 bases each). This CDR3 is built from 15 residues. V was trimmed by 4 bases and J by 7 bases, leaving 17 bases between them. CDR1 is MNHNS, CDR2 SASEGT, per germline. This CDR3 is CASSVLGTPGNEQFF. CDR3 nucleotides: TGTGCCAGCAGTGTATTAGGGACCCCCGGGAATGAGCAGTTCTTC.